This T cell receptor beta chain derives from a study of T cell responses to AZD1222 COVID-19 vaccine. To note about this clone: Antigen: not known.

Repertoires were generated with immunoSEQ multiplex PCR, while TCRdb's copy carries only in-frame clones and drops some. The profile covers about 180,000 clones, with 94% appearing a single time and roughly 1.5% taken by the ten largest. The study pooled second doses at about 4 or about 12 weeks. Notes on the study in general: Among vaccine-associated CD4 TCRs, coverage spanned spike, with dominance at 160-218 and 743-854.

The sequenced sample was peripheral blood, obtained 28 days after the second AZD1222 dose. The origin of this receptor is an adult who received the AZD1222 COVID-19 vaccine.

The CDR3 loop reads CASRPRQGLAGGEKPAGTSYEQYF. CDR3 bases: TGTGCAAGTCGCCCCCGTCAGGGGCTAGCGGGAGGGGAAAAGCCCGCGGGAACCTCCTACGAGCAGTACTTC. The chain carries TRBV12-2 and TRBJ2-7; the table assigns TRBD2, which was not confirmed against the DNA. TRBV12-2 is a pseudogene locus. This CDR3 is built from 24 residues.